This T cell receptor (beta chain) was found in a study of blood T cell repertoires in COVID-19. Study context: The United States, Italy and Spain were the sources of the acute and convalescent COVID-19 samples.

Assay used: immunoSEQ multiplex PCR; TCRdb lists only in-frame clones, some missing. The top ten hold about 7.2% of the sample, which has approximately 190,000 clones, about 80% seen once. The length of the CDR3 is 18 residues. V was clipped by 0 bases and J by 8 bases; unmatched bases: 13. In germline, CDR1 is LGHNA, CDR2 YNFKEQ. Ten or more counts support this clone. The sequencing input was peripheral blood. This chain connects TRBV4-2 to TRBJ1-6; 7 bases are a match to TRBD1. This TCR was sampled from a man between 60 and 70 years old with acute or convalescent COVID-19. CDR3 coding DNA: TGTGCCAGCAGCCAAGATCAAAGTCCGGGACAGCCCTATTCACCCCTCCACTTT. Translating it yields CASSQDQSPGQPYSPLHF.